This TCR beta chain was retrieved from a study of shared clonotypes between healthy human individuals. The study's findings and limits: Memory subsets had estimated richness that was generally smaller than that of naive subsets.

CDR3 length equals 16 residues. V lost 2 bases to trimming and J lost 1 base; unmatched junction nucleotides: 7. The germline gives CDR1 SGHNT, CDR2 YYREEE (reference sequence). Worth noting for this clone: Its matching antigen is unknown.

Source study methods: ImmunoSEQ sequences covered only the junction and lacked quality scores; filtering therefore differed. The repertoire was sequenced with immunoSEQ multiplex PCR; TCRdb's copy has only in-frame clones and lacks some. V, J and clone size were drawn from that table, and D and trimming were deduced from the DNA. The table shows some 2.1 million clones, with 85% to 95% occurring only once. Specimen: naive CD4+ T cells sorted from blood. Noted subset: CD45RA+ positively selected. V gene TRBV5-4 combines with J gene TRBJ2-7; 9 nucleotides match TRBD1. This sequence was found in a young man in good health. The CDR3 nucleotides are TGTGCCAGCAGCTTAGTTGGACAGGGGCTATCCTACGAGCAGTACTTC. Encoded protein: CASSLVGQGLSYEQYF.